These 21 T cell receptor beta chains were all obtained from the same sample, sequenced in a study of shared clonotypes between healthy human individuals. Using immunoSEQ multiplex PCR, the repertoire was profiled, and TCRdb retains in-frame clones only, with some absent. Of around 200,000 clones listed, approximately 61% are singletons. What was sequenced was memory CD4+ T cells sorted from blood. Subset given: CD45RA-negative fraction. The receptors derive from a man aged 30 to 39 in good health.

The chain uses TRBV6-5 and TRBJ2-7; D is possibly TRBD2 (6 bases). The germline CDR1 and CDR2 sequences are MNHEY and SVGAGI. V lost 2 bases and J lost 3, with 14 bases in between. The CDR3 runs 15 residues. This chain's CDR3 is CASSYPPGTLYEQYF. The CDR3 DNA reads TGTGCCAGCAGTTACCCTCCCGGGACTCTCTACGAGCAGTACTTC.

The chain recombines TRBV5-6 with TRBJ2-6, with TRBD1 matching over 9 bases. With 4 bases clipped from V and 0 bases from J, the junction kept 2 bases outside the gene matches. Germline lookup yields CDR1 SGHDT and CDR2 YYEEEE. The CDR3 contains 16 residues. The CDR3 nucleotides are TGTGCCAGCAGCAGGACAGGGGACTCTGGGGCCAACGTCCTGACTTTC. Amino acid sequence: CASSRTGDSGANVLTF.

The chain recombines TRBV6-1 with TRBJ2-7; D is unclear. Trimming took 10 bases from V and 2 from J, leaving 9 bases between them. The CDR3 spans 11 residues. Germline-derived CDR1 and CDR2 are MNHNS and SASEGT. The CDR3 loop is CATHMTYEQYF. As DNA, the CDR3 is TGTGCCACCCACATGACCTACGAGCAGTACTTC.

The chain carries TRBV14 and TRBJ2-1; D remains ambiguous. This CDR3 is 19 amino acids long. Germline CDR1 is SGHDN and CDR2 is FVKESK. The V and J ends lost 1 base and 4 bases respectively, with 23 bases between them. The CDR3, as DNA: TGTGCCAGCAGCCAAGGTTTGATAGGACGGAGACCTCTGTACAATGAGCAGTTCTTC. It yields the protein CASSQGLIGRRPLYNEQFF.

The chain employs TRBV28 and TRBJ2-7; the D gene is possibly TRBD1 (5 bases). The CDR3 is 12 amino acids. The V gene lost 9 bases and the J gene lost 3 bases, with 12 bases spanning the gap. Germline V CDR1 and CDR2: MDHEN, SYDVKM. The CDR3 reads CARGLTRYEQYF. In DNA form, the CDR3 reads TGTGCCAGGGGGCTGACTCGCTACGAGCAGTACTTC.

This clone was counted a few times. V gene TRBV18 combines with J gene TRBJ1-5, with 9 bases aligning to TRBD1. The CDR3 spans 16 residues. The germline V gene has CDR1 KGHSH and CDR2 LQKENI. V shed 2 bases, J shed 4 bases, and the junction held 6 bases outside the gene matches. This chain's CDR3 is CASSPDGTGTNQPQHF. CDR3 nucleotide sequence: TGTGCCAGCTCACCAGATGGGACAGGGACGAATCAGCCCCAGCATTTT.

The chain joins TRBV19 to TRBJ2-2; no firm D call. The CDR3 covers 9 residues. Germline CDR1 is LNHDA and CDR2 is SQIVND (reference sequence). The CDR3 sequence: CGYTGELFF. The CDR3 nucleotides read TGTGGTTACACCGGGGAGCTGTTTTTT.

The rearrangement links TRBV2 to TRBJ2-2, with 12 bases lining up with TRBD1. Per the germline V gene, CDR1 is SNHLY and CDR2 is FYNNEI. V shed 6 bases and J 5 bases; nucleotides not matched to a gene: 13. This CDR3 comprises 18 residues. The CDR3 DNA is TGTGCCAGCAGCGGGACAGGGGGCCCGGATAAGTATACCGGGGAGCTGTTTTTT. It codes for CASSGTGGPDKYTGELFF.

The chain employs TRBV11-3 and TRBJ2-7; tentative D call: TRBD2 (6 bases). The CDR3 has 15 residues. V was trimmed by 5 bases and J by 2 bases, leaving 16 bases between them. Germline CDR1 SGHNT, CDR2 YENEEA. The CDR3 sequence: CASSLRDGLTYEQYF. CDR3 bases: TGTGCCAGCAGCCTGCGGGACGGACTTACCTACGAGCAGTACTTC.

This clone was counted ten times or more. At the DNA level, this CDR3 is encoded by other sequences in the same sample as well. The chain combines TRBV5-1 with TRBJ1-1, with D unclear. The V end was cut by 4 bases, the J end by 3 bases, with 7 bases between. CDR1 is SGHRS, CDR2 YFSETQ, per germline. The CDR3 runs 12 residues. The CDR3 reads CASSTGYTEAFF. CDR3 DNA sequence: TGCGCCAGCAGCACGGGGTACACTGAAGCTTTCTTT.

CDR3 sequence reads: CASSMRAGGGKETQYF. In DNA form, the CDR3 reads TGTGCCAGCAGCATGAGGGCGGGAGGCGGGAAAGAGACCCAGTACTTC. The chain employs TRBV5-5 and TRBJ2-5, with 8 bases that match TRBD2. The CDR3 consists of 16 residues. J gave up 3 bases and V 4 bases, and 11 bases lay outside the gene matches. CDR1 is SGHKS and CDR2 is YYEKEE in the germline V gene (reference sequence). The full variable domain, its missing parts supplied by reference TRBV5-5 and TRBJ2-5, is DAGVTQSPTHLIKTRGQQVTLRCSPISGHKSVSWYQQVLGQGPQFIFQYYEKEERGRGNFPDRFSARQFPNYSSELNVNALLLGDSALYLCASSMRAGGGKETQYFGPGTRLLVL.

This chain connects TRBV7-8 to TRBJ2-5; D is ambiguous. V dropped 10 bases and J dropped 5 bases, with 8 bases sitting between them. Germline CDR1 SGHVS, CDR2 FQNEAQ. This CDR3 is 10 amino acids long. The CDR3 loop is CATSGETQYF. The CDR3 DNA sequence: TGTGCCACATCCGGGGAGACCCAGTACTTC.

This chain links TRBV6-5 with TRBJ2-7; D possibly corresponds to TRBD1 (5 bases). V was shortened by 4 bases and J by 6 bases, with 13 bases between the two germline ends. From germline, CDR1 is MNHEY and CDR2 SVGAGI. The CDR3 totals 13 residues. This CDR3 reads CASSFPGSSEQYF. For the CDR3, the DNA is TGTGCCAGCAGTTTCCCAGGGTCCAGCGAGCAGTACTTC.

The rearrangement links TRBV7-3 to TRBJ2-2, with 7 bases lining up with TRBD2. CDR1 and CDR2 from the germline V gene are SGHTA and FQGTGA. The V gene end was trimmed by 5 bases and the J gene end by 2 bases; junction bases not matched to a gene: 5. This CDR3 has 15 residues. CDR3 sequence (DNA): TGTGCCAGCAGCCCAGTAGCGGGCAACACCGGGGAGCTGTTTTTT. Its protein is CASSPVAGNTGELFF.

The chain carries TRBV5-5 and TRBJ2-3; maybe TRBD2 (6 bases). The CDR3 loop spans 14 amino acids. Germline assignment: CDR1 SGHKS and CDR2 YYEKEE (reference sequence). V was cut by 4 bases and J by 3 bases, with 12 bases left in between. CDR3 residues: CASSLGGRTDTQYF. In DNA, the CDR3 is TGTGCCAGCAGCCTTGGAGGGAGGACAGATACGCAGTATTTT. Based on the CDR3 plus reference TRBV5-5 and TRBJ2-3, the full variable domain is DAGVTQSPTHLIKTRGQQVTLRCSPISGHKSVSWYQQVLGQGPQFIFQYYEKEERGRGNFPDRFSARQFPNYSSELNVNALLLGDSALYLCASSLGGRTDTQYFGPGTRLTVL.

As to this clone: A read error is the likely source, as a far larger clone sits one nucleotide away. The chain is built from TRBV15 and TRBJ2-1, with D tentatively TRBD1 (5 bases). This CDR3 comprises 16 residues. Germline values: CDR1 LNHNV, CDR2 YYDKDF (reference sequence). Deletions cut 4 bases from V and 2 bases from J, with 15 bases between. The DNA of the CDR3 is TGTGCCACCAGCATCGAGCGTCCAGGGCCCTACAATGAGCAGTTCTTC. Amino acid sequence: CATSIERPGPYNEQFF.

This sequence joins TRBV11-2 and TRBJ2-7, with D perhaps TRBD2 (6 bases). The CDR3 length is 14 residues. CDR1 SGHAT and CDR2 FQNNGV come from the germline V gene. The ends were cut back, 3 bases at V and 6 bases at J, with 15 bases in the middle. The CDR3 is CASSLLAAGAEQYF. CDR3 nucleotide sequence: TGTGCCAGCAGCTTGTTAGCGGCGGGCGCCGAGCAGTACTTC.

This chain uses TRBV2 with TRBJ2-2; D not resolved. Per the germline V gene, CDR1 is SNHLY and CDR2 is FYNNEI. CDR3 length equals 15 residues. Trimming took 6 bases from V and 6 from J, leaving 17 bases between them. Written as DNA, the CDR3 is TGTGCCAGCAGCGTTGGATCTGGCGGCCCCGGGGAGCTGTTTTTT. Protein product: CASSVGSGGPGELFF.

The table lists this clone with many counts. The J gene is TRBJ1-2, the V gene TRBV5-1; possible D gene TRBD1, 5 bases. Germline loops: CDR1 SGHRS, CDR2 YFSETQ. This CDR3 region has 13 residues. The ends were cut back, 0 bases at V and 8 bases at J, with 11 bases in the middle. The DNA of the CDR3 is TGCGCCAGCAGCTTGGCGCAGGGCGGAGGCTACACCTTC. This encodes CASSLAQGGGYTF.

The chain employs TRBV5-6 and TRBJ2-1; TRBD2 aligns across 15 bases. Germline V gene data show CDR1 as SGHDT and CDR2 as YYEEEE. The CDR3 contains 16 residues. V dropped 4 bases and J dropped 9; count of bases not matched to a gene: 8. CDR3 bases: TGTGCCAGCAGCCCTACAGGACTAGCGGGAGGGACTGAGCAGTTCTTC. As protein: CASSPTGLAGGTEQFF.

The genes are TRBV28 and TRBJ2-3; no reliable D call. Per germline, CDR1 MDHEN and CDR2 SYDVKM. V was clipped by 7 bases and J by 0 bases, with 11 bases between them. This CDR3 has 14 amino acids. The CDR3 spells CASIRWGSTDTQYF. In DNA form, the CDR3 reads TGTGCCAGCATTCGGTGGGGTAGCACAGATACGCAGTATTTT.